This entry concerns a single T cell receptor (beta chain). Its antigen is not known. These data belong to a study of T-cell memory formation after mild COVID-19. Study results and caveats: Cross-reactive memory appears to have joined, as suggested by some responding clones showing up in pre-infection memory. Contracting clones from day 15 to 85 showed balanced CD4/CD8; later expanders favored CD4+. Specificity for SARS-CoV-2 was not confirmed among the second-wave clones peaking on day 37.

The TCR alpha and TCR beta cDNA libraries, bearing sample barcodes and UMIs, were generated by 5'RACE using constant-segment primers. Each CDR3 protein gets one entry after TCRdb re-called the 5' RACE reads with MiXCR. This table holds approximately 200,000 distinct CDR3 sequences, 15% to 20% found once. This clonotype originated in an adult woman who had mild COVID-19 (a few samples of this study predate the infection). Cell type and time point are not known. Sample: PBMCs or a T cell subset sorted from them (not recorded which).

The CDR3 sequence: CSARESGAGETQYF. The CDR3, as DNA: TGCAGTGCTAGAGAGAGCGGGGCCGGGGAGACCCAGTACTTC. The chain is built from TRBV20-1 and TRBJ2-5; 7 bases match TRBD2. This CDR3 has 14 residues. After removal of 0 bases from V and 5 bases from J, the junction contained 6 bases not matched to a gene. Germline-derived CDR1 and CDR2 are DFQATT and SNEGSKA (reference sequence).